This T cell receptor beta chain originates from a study of blood T cell repertoires in COVID-19. For the study at large: The origin of the acute and convalescent COVID-19 samples was the United States, Italy and Spain.

Profiled with immunoSEQ multiplex PCR; TCRdb holds only in-frame clones, not every one. The sample carries 90,000 to 120,000 clones, 80% to 95% recorded once. This TCR was recovered from a man aged 60 to 69 with acute or convalescent COVID-19. The sample comprised peripheral blood.

The CDR3 DNA reads as TGTGCCAGTAGTGCGCAGGGGGCTGCTACTAATGAAAAACTGTTTTTT. Its translation is CASSAQGAATNEKLFF. This chain links TRBV19 with TRBJ1-4, with 8 bases that match TRBD1. Trimming at V came to 5 bases and at J to 2 bases, leaving 7 bases not matched to a gene. This CDR3 has 16 residues. The germline gives CDR1 LNHDA, CDR2 SQIVND (reference sequence). Full variable domain (outside the CDR3, taken from reference TRBV19 and TRBJ1-4): DGGITQSPKYLFRKEGQNVTLSCEQNLNHDAMYWYRQDPGQGLRLIYYSQIVNDFQKGDIAEGYSVSREKKESFPLTVTSAQKNPTAFYLCASSAQGAATNEKLFFGSGTQLSVL.